The TCR beta chain under discussion was sequenced for a study of shared clonotypes between healthy human individuals. For the study at large: Per donor, three plates held CD4 naive cells, three held CD4 memory, two held CD8 naive and one held CD8 memory.

Sequencing was performed with immunoSEQ multiplex PCR; in TCRdb, only in-frame clones are kept and a portion is missing. The sample contains about a million clones, approximately 80% of which appear only once. The CD4+ fraction was divided into a CD45RA+ naive subset and a CD45RA-negative memory subset. CDR1 is SGHVS and CDR2 is FQNEAQ in the germline V gene. Trimming removed 3 bases at V and 1 base at J, with 13 bases between. This CDR3 region has 17 residues. What was sequenced was memory CD4+ T cells from PBMCs. Subset defined: CD45RA-negative fraction. This clonotype was sampled from a man aged 18 to 30 in good health. Some clones in this sample may be carry-over from other donors' samples. The chain combines TRBV7-8 with TRBJ2-6; D not resolved. Here the CDR3 DNA reads TGTGCCAGCAGCTTTGGTGTCAGCGAATCTGGGGCCAACGTCCTGACTTTC. Translating it yields CASSFGVSESGANVLTF.